The 26 T cell receptor beta chains in this list originate from one sample, sequenced in a study of blood T cell repertoires in COVID-19. The data were produced by immunoSEQ multiplex PCR, yet TCRdb's version contains in-frame clones alone and is incomplete. This table holds tens of thousands of clones, about 68% found once. Input material: peripheral blood. These receptor sequences come from a woman in her sixties or seventies with acute or convalescent COVID-19.

This rearrangement joins TRBV2 to TRBJ1-1; 9 bases match TRBD1. V shed 7 bases, J shed 13 bases, and the junction held 16 bases outside the gene matches. This CDR3 has 14 residues. The V gene's germline CDR1 is SNHLY and CDR2 FYNNEI. For the CDR3, the DNA is TGTGCCAGCACCCCCGGGACAGGGTTTTCGTTGGGTTTCTTT. Translated: CASTPGTGFSLGFF. The entire variable domain, with the rest obtained from reference TRBV2 and TRBJ1-1, is as follows: EPEVTQTPSHQVTQMGQEVILRCVPISNHLYFYWYRQILGQKVEFLVSFYNNEISEKSEIFDDQFSVERPDGSNFTLKIRSTKLEDSAMYFCASTPGTGFSLGFFGQGTRLTVV.

In this sample, this clone turned up a few times. The chain employs TRBV28 and TRBJ1-1; 9 bases are a match to TRBD1. Germline loops: CDR1 MDHEN, CDR2 SYDVKM. J was trimmed by 4 bases and V by 6 bases; bases with no gene match: 15. The CDR3 spans 17 residues. The CDR3 loop is CASRYNRGRRGTTEAFF. The CDR3, as DNA: TGTGCCAGCAGGTACAACAGGGGGCGCCGGGGTACCACTGAAGCTTTCTTT.

V and J are TRBV7-2 and TRBJ1-2, with D perhaps TRBD1 (5 bases). Germline V gives CDR1 SGHTA, CDR2 FQGNSA. Trimming took off 4 bases at V and 3 bases at J, with 18 bases between the two ends. This CDR3 spans 16 amino acids. This CDR3 is CASSSLAGVFDYGYTF. DNA for the CDR3: TGTGCCAGCAGCTCACTAGCGGGGGTCTTCGACTATGGCTACACCTTC.

The chain uses TRBV20-1 and TRBJ1-2; 10 positions match TRBD1. The CDR3 runs 14 residues. V shed 3 bases and J 7 bases; nucleotides not matched to a gene: 8. Germline values: CDR1 DFQATT, CDR2 SNEGSKA (reference sequence). DNA of the CDR3: TGCAGTGCTAGTCCTTCGACAGGGGGCAGTGGCTACACCTTC. This codes for CSASPSTGGSGYTF.

The chain employs TRBV2 and TRBJ2-7; 7 nucleotides match TRBD1. Per germline, CDR1 SNHLY and CDR2 FYNNEI. Germline trimming cut 10 bases from V and 0 bases from J; bases unmatched to any gene: 12. The CDR3 has 15 amino acids. The CDR3 nucleotides are TGTGCCACCCACCGATCCGGGACAGTCTCCTACGAGCAGTACTTC. It translates to CATHRSGTVSYEQYF.

This clone was seen repeatedly, ten times or more. V usage is TRBV19 and J usage is TRBJ1-5; D is perhaps TRBD1 (6 bases). With 5 bases removed from V and 4 bases from J, the gap between germline ends came to 9 bases. Germline V gene lookup returns CDR1 LNHDA and CDR2 SQIVND (reference sequence). The CDR3 is 13 amino acids. This CDR3 reads CASSADRNQPQHF. In DNA, the CDR3 is TGTGCCAGTAGTGCAGACAGGAATCAGCCCCAGCATTTT.

This clone was detected only a few times. V and J are TRBV7-2 and TRBJ1-2, with 7 bases matching TRBD1. With V trimmed by 4 bases and J by 8 bases, 13 bases remained unmatched. CDR3 size: 15 residues. The germline gives CDR1 SGHTA, CDR2 FQGNSA. The CDR3 sequence is CASSSSTGSTGGYTF. The CDR3 DNA sequence: TGTGCCAGCAGCTCCTCGACAGGGTCCACGGGGGGCTACACCTTC.

J is TRBJ2-5 and V is TRBV28; D is unclear. CDR1 is MDHEN, CDR2 SYDVKM, per germline. The V gene lost 10 bases and the J gene lost 1 base, with 4 bases spanning the gap. The CDR3 runs 10 residues. The CDR3 bases are TGTGCCACTTCCCAAGAGACCCAGTACTTC. Translation gives CATSQETQYF.

This clone was recorded once. The chain combines TRBV18 with TRBJ2-1; TRBD2 matches 13 bases. Germline V lookup: CDR1 KGHSH, CDR2 LQKENI. The CDR3 totals 17 residues. V lost 3 bases to trimming and J lost 5 bases; unmatched junction nucleotides: 7. CDR3 amino acids: CASSPTGLAGVNNEQFF. CDR3 nucleotide sequence: TGTGCCAGCTCACCGACTGGACTAGCGGGAGTCAACAATGAGCAGTTCTTC.

A word on this clone: At the DNA level, this CDR3 is encoded by other sequences in the same sample as well. The chain has TRBV27 and TRBJ2-2; no firm D call. In germline, CDR1 is MNHEY, CDR2 SMNVEV (reference sequence). The ends were cut back, 3 bases at V and 1 base at J, with 6 bases in the middle. This CDR3 region has 14 residues. As DNA, the CDR3 is TGTGCCAGCAGTTTCCGAGAGAACACCGGGGAGCTGTTTTTT. Its protein product is CASSFRENTGELFF.

The rearrangement uses TRBV5-1 and TRBJ2-1; TRBD1 agrees at 7 bases. CDR3 size: 16 residues. From germline, CDR1 is SGHRS and CDR2 YFSETQ. The ends lost 6 bases at V and 6 bases at J; junction bases unmatched: 15. CDR3 region: CASTLGQQGPGNEQFF. As DNA, the CDR3 is TGCGCCAGCACCCTGGGGCAACAGGGGCCTGGCAATGAGCAGTTCTTC. Using reference TRBV5-1 and TRBJ2-1 for the parts outside the CDR3, the full variable domain is KAGVTQTPRYLIKTRGQQVTLSCSPISGHRSVSWYQQTPGQGLQFLFEYFSETQRNKGNFPGRFSGRQFSNSRSEMNVSTLELGDSALYLCASTLGQQGPGNEQFFGPGTRLTVL.

The chain couples TRBV27 to TRBJ2-3; a possible D gene is TRBD2 (6 bases). CDR1 and CDR2 (germline): MNHEY, SMNVEV (reference sequence). The length of the CDR3 is 11 residues. Trimming removed 7 bases at V and 6 bases at J, with 8 bases between. CDR3 region: CASIRGDTQYF. CDR3 DNA sequence: TGTGCCAGCATCCGGGGGGATACGCAGTATTTT.

This clone appeared a single time. The rearrangement uses TRBV5-1 and TRBJ2-1; 10 nucleotides line up with TRBD2. This CDR3 spans 15 amino acids. Germline V gene sequence: CDR1 SGHRS, CDR2 YFSETQ. With V trimmed by 7 bases and J by 3 bases, 7 bases remained unmatched. The CDR3 region is CASQTTSGFYNEQFF. CDR3 sequence (DNA): TGCGCCAGCCAAACGACTAGCGGGTTCTACAATGAGCAGTTCTTC.

The chain combines TRBV4-2 with TRBJ1-1; no clear D gene. This CDR3 has 19 amino acids. Trimming took 4 bases from V and 7 from J, leaving 31 bases between them. Germline V gives CDR1 LGHNA, CDR2 YNFKEQ. CDR3 region: CASSRGVGRGRLKSGEAFF. CDR3 DNA: TGTGCCAGCAGCCGCGGCGTAGGAAGAGGGCGGCTTAAGTCGGGTGAAGCTTTCTTT.

Of note for this clone: One end of the junction does not line up with germline, which may come from a read error. The gene calls are TRBV28 and TRBJ2-7; D perhaps matches TRBD1 (5 bases). The germline V gene has CDR1 MDHEN and CDR2 SYDVKM. There are 11 residues in the CDR3. The CDR3 spells CASSSPGKPDF. In DNA, the CDR3 is TGTGCCAGCAGTTCCCCAGGGAAACCGGACTTC.

The gene calls are TRBV7-9 and TRBJ1-4; D gene ambiguous. Germline CDR1 reads SEHNR; CDR2 reads FQNEAQ (reference sequence). This CDR3 has 12 amino acids. V lost 5 bases and J lost 8, with 9 bases in between. CDR3 sequence reads: CASSPDWEKLFF. The CDR3, as DNA: TGTGCCAGCAGCCCAGACTGGGAAAAACTGTTTTTT.

This rearrangement joins TRBV25-1 to TRBJ2-1; D is unresolved. The CDR3 totals 13 residues. CDR1 and CDR2 from the germline V gene are MGHDK and SYGVNS. V was cut by 4 bases and J by 6 bases, with 10 bases left in between. CDR3 sequence: CASSGRPGNEQFF. CDR3 DNA: TGTGCCAGCAGTGGCCGACCAGGCAATGAGCAGTTCTTC.

The chain couples TRBV6-4 to TRBJ2-2, with D perhaps matching TRBD2 (6 bases). With 3 bases removed from V and 5 bases from J, the gap between germline ends came to 10 bases. The CDR3 runs 14 residues. CDR1 is MRHNA, CDR2 SNTAGT, per germline. CDR3 nucleotide sequence: TGTGCCAGCAGTGATCGGGACTTAACCGGGGAGCTGTTTTTT. Protein product: CASSDRDLTGELFF.

V is TRBV29-1 and J is TRBJ1-1, with 7 bases fitting TRBD1. Germline V gene lookup returns CDR1 SQVTM and CDR2 ANQGSEA. The CDR3 has 14 amino acids. The trim removed 7 bases at V and 2 bases at J, leaving 10 bases unmatched. CDR3 region: CSGKTGTVNTEAFF. The CDR3 DNA follows: TGCAGCGGGAAAACCGGGACAGTAAACACTGAAGCTTTCTTT. The full variable domain, completed using reference TRBV29-1 and TRBJ1-1, is SAVISQKPSRDICQRGTSLTIQCQVDSQVTMMFWYRQQPGQSLTLIATANQGSEATYESGFVIDKFPISRPNLTFSTLTVSNMSPEDSSIYLCSGKTGTVNTEAFFGQGTRLTVV.

This clone occurred once. V usage is TRBV4-2 and J usage is TRBJ1-2; tentative D call: TRBD1 (5 bases). Trimming took off 0 bases at V and 4 bases at J, with 15 bases between the two ends. CDR3 length: 16 residues. Per the germline V gene, CDR1 is LGHNA and CDR2 is YNFKEQ. The DNA of the CDR3 is TGTGCCAGCAGCCAAGATTCGGGGGGTAGGGGCTATGGCTACACCTTC. Encoded protein: CASSQDSGGRGYGYTF.

In its sample, this clone was seen once. The V and J genes are TRBV7-2 and TRBJ1-2; D remains unclear. CDR3 size: 14 residues. V was clipped by 5 bases and J by 5 bases, with 15 bases between them. Germline values: CDR1 SGHTA, CDR2 FQGNSA. In DNA form, the CDR3 reads TGTGCCAGCAGCCTACGCGGCCACGCATATGGCTACACCTTC. Translated, it gives CASSLRGHAYGYTF.

The chain links TRBV2 to TRBJ1-2, with TRBD1 as a possible D gene (5 bases). Germline CDR1 is SNHLY and CDR2 is FYNNEI. V was trimmed by 4 bases and J by 7 bases, leaving 16 bases between them. This CDR3 contains 14 residues. The CDR3 region has the DNA TGTGCCAGCAGTGTGGGACTAAATAAAGCTGGCTACACCTTC. Translating gives CASSVGLNKAGYTF.

This chain links TRBV7-9 with TRBJ2-2; TRBD2 aligns across 7 bases. The CDR3 sequence is 16 residues long. After removal of 5 bases from V and 5 bases from J, the junction contained 11 bases not matched to a gene. Looked up from germline, CDR1 is SEHNR and CDR2 is FQNEAQ (reference sequence). CDR3 in DNA: TGTGCCAGCAGCAAAGAGGGGTTCGGGAGGACCGGGGAGCTGTTTTTT. It specifies CASSKEGFGRTGELFF.

The chain combines TRBV4-1 with TRBJ2-3; 14 nucleotides match TRBD2. V lost 3 bases and J lost 1; bases outside the gene matches: 6. The V gene's germline CDR1 is MGHRA and CDR2 YSYEKL. This CDR3 comprises 18 residues. The CDR3 region is CASSHTGLAGAGTDTQYF. DNA of the CDR3: TGCGCCAGCAGCCATACGGGACTAGCGGGGGCCGGCACAGATACGCAGTATTTT.

V gene TRBV5-4 combines with J gene TRBJ2-3; 10 bases align to TRBD2. The CDR3 is 14 amino acids. CDR1 is SGHNT, CDR2 YYREEE, per germline (reference sequence). V lost 3 bases, J lost 5 bases, and 3 bases stayed unmatched. The CDR3 reads CASSWGTSVDTQYF. The CDR3 DNA follows: TGTGCCAGCAGCTGGGGGACTAGCGTAGATACGCAGTATTTT.

V gene TRBV24-1 combines with J gene TRBJ1-2, with 10 bases lining up with TRBD1. CDR3 length: 17 residues. The germline CDR1 and CDR2 sequences are KGHDR and SFDVKD. Trimming at V came to 3 bases and at J to 2 bases, leaving 8 bases not matched to a gene. The CDR3 reads CATSDNYPGQGNYGYTF. CDR3 DNA sequence: TGTGCCACCAGTGATAACTATCCGGGACAGGGGAACTATGGCTACACCTTC.